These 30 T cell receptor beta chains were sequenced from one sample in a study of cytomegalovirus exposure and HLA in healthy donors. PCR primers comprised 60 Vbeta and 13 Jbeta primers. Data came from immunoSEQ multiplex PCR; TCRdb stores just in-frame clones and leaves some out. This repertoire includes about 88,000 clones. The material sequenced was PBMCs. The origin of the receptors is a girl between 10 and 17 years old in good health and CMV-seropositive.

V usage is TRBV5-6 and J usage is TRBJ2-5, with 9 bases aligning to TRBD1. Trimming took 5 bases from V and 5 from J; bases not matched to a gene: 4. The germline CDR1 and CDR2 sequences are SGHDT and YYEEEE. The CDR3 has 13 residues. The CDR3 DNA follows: TGTGCCAGCAGTTCGGACAGGGGCGAGACCCAGTACTTC. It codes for CASSSDRGETQYF.

The CDR3 loop is CASIAKAGDTQYF. CDR3 DNA: TGTGCCAGCATAGCCAAAGCGGGCGATACGCAGTATTTT. V is TRBV28 and J is TRBJ2-3, with a possible D match to TRBD2 (6 bases). This CDR3 region has 13 residues. V shed 7 bases and J shed 6 bases, with 14 bases lying between them. Germline V lookup: CDR1 MDHEN, CDR2 SYDVKM.

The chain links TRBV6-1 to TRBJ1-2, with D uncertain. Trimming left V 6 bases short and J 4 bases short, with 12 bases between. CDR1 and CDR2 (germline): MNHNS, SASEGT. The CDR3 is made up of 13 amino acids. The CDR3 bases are TGTGCCAGCAGCCTGGGCACATCCTATGGCTACACCTTC. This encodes CASSLGTSYGYTF.

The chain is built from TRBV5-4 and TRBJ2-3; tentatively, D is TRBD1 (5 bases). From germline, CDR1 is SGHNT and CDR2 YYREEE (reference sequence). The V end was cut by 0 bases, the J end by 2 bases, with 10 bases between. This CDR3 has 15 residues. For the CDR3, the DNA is TGTGCCAGCAGCTTGGACAGGTTAGCCACAGATACGCAGTATTTT. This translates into CASSLDRLATDTQYF.

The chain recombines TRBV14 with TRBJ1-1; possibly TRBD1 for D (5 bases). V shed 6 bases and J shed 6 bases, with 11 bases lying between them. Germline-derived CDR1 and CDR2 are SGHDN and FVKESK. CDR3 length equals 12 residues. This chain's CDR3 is CASSHGGAEAFF. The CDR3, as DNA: TGTGCCAGCAGTCACGGGGGAGCTGAAGCTTTCTTT.

The CDR3 DNA is TGTGCCAGCAGCCAAGTTATCCCTTTTCCCCGACAGGGGGCTCCCCTGCATCACTACGAGCAGTACGTC. Its protein product is CASSQVIPFPRQGAPLHHYEQYV. V usage is TRBV14 and J usage is TRBJ2-7; TRBD1 matches 10 bases. Trimming at V came to 1 base and at J to 3 bases, leaving 27 bases not matched to a gene. Germline V CDR1 and CDR2: SGHDN, FVKESK. This CDR3 has 23 residues.

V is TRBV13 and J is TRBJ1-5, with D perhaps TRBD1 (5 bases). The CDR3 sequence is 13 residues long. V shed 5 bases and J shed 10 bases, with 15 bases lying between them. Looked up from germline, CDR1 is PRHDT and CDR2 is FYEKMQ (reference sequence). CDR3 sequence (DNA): TGTGCCAGCAGCCTGGGAAGGGGTGTACCCCAGCATTTT. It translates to CASSLGRGVPQHF.

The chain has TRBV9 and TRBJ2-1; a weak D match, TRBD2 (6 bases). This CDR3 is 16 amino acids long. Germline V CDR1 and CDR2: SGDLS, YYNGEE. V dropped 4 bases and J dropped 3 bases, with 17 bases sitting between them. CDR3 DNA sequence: TGTGCCAGCAGCTTCGACCCCGGGACTCTCTACAATGAGCAGTTCTTC. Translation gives CASSFDPGTLYNEQFF. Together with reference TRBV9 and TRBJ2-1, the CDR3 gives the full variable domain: DSGVTQTPKHLITATGQRVTLRCSPRSGDLSVYWYQQSLDQGLQFLIQYYNGEERAKGNILERFSAQQFPDLHSELNLSSLELGDSALYFCASSFDPGTLYNEQFFGPGTRLTVL.

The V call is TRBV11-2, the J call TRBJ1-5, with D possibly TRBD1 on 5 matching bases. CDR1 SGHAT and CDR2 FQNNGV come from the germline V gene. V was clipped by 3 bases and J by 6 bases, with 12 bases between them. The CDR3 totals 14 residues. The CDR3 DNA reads TGTGCCAGCAGCTTTGATAGGGGTGGTCAGCCCCAGCATTTT. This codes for CASSFDRGGQPQHF.

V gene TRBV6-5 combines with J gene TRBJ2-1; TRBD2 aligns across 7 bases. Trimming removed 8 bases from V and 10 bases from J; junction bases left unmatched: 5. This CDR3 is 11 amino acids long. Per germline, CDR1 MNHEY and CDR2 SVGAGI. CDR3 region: CASGRAREQFF. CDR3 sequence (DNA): TGTGCCAGCGGGAGGGCACGAGAGCAGTTCTTC.

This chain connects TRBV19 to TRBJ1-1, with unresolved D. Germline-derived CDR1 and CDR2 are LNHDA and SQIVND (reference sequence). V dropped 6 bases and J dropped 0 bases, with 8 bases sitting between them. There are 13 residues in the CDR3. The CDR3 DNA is TGTGCCAGTAGATCTGACTTGAACACTGAAGCTTTCTTT. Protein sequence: CASRSDLNTEAFF.

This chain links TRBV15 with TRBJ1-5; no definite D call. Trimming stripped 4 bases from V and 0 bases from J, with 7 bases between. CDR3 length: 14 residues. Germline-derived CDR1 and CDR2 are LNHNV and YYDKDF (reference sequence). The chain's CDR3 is CATSTGYSNQPQHF. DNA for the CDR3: TGTGCCACCAGCACGGGGTATAGCAATCAGCCCCAGCATTTT.

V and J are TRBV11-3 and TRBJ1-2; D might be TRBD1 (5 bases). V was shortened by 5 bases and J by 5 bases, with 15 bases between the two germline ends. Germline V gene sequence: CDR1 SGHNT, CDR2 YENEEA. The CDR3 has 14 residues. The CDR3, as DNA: TGTGCCAGCAGCCCCCCGACAGTTGAATATGGCTACACCTTC. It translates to CASSPPTVEYGYTF.

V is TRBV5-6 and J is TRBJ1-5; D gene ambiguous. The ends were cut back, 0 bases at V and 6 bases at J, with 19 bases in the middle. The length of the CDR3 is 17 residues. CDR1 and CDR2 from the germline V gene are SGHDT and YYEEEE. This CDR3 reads CASSLGGMGFVGQPQHF. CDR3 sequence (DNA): TGTGCCAGCAGCTTGGGAGGGATGGGTTTCGTGGGTCAGCCCCAGCATTTT. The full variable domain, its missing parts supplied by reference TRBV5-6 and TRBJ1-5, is DAGVTQSPTHLIKTRGQQVTLRCSPKSGHDTVSWYQQALGQGPQFIFQYYEEEERQRGNFPDRFSGHQFPNYSSELNVNALLLGDSALYLCASSLGGMGFVGQPQHFGDGTRLSIL.

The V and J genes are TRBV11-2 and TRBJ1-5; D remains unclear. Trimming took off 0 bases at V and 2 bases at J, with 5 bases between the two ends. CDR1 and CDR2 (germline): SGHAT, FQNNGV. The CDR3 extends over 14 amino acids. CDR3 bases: TGTGCCAGCAGCTTAGAGTCTGGCAATCAGCCCCAGCATTTT. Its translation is CASSLESGNQPQHF.

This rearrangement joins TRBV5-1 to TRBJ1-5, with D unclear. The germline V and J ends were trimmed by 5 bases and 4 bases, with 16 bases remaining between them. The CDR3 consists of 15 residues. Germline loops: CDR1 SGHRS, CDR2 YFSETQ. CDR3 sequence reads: CASRASIGRNQPQHF. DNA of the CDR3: TGCGCCAGCAGGGCATCGATAGGGAGGAATCAGCCCCAGCATTTT. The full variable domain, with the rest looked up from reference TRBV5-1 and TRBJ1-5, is KAGVTQTPRYLIKTRGQQVTLSCSPISGHRSVSWYQQTPGQGLQFLFEYFSETQRNKGNFPGRFSGRQFSNSRSEMNVSTLELGDSALYLCASRASIGRNQPQHFGDGTRLSIL.

CDR3 sequence: CASSQALAGGTDTQYF. In DNA, the CDR3 is TGTGCCAGCAGCCAAGCGCTAGCGGGGGGCACAGATACGCAGTATTTT. The chain couples TRBV4-2 to TRBJ2-3; 10 positions agree with TRBD2. The junction had 2 bases not matched to a gene; V was cut back by 1 base and J by 1 base. Germline CDR1 LGHNA, CDR2 YNFKEQ. This CDR3 spans 16 amino acids.

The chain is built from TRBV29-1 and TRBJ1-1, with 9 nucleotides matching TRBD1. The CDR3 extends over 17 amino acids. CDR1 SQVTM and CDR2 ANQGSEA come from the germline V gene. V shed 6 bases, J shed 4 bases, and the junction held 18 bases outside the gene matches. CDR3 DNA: TGCAGCGTCTTATATTACGTTACAGGGGGCGTTGGCACTGAAGCTTTCTTT. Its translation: CSVLYYVTGGVGTEAFF.

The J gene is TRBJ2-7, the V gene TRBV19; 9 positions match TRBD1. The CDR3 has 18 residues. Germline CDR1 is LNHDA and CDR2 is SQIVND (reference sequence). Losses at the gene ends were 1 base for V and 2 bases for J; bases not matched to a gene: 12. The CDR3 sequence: CASSIAKAQGAYAYEQYF. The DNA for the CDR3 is TGTGCCAGTAGTATAGCCAAAGCACAGGGGGCTTACGCCTACGAGCAGTACTTC.

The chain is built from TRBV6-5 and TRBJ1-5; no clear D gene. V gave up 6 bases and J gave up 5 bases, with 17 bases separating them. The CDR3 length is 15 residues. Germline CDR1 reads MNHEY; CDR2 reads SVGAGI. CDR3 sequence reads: CASSAGSHTDQPQHF. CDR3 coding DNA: TGTGCCAGCAGCGCCGGGTCTCACACGGATCAGCCCCAGCATTTT.

This CDR3 reads CASSEGAGRGIIQYF. For the CDR3, the DNA is TGTGCCAGCAGTGAGGGAGCGGGGCGCGGGATCATTCAGTACTTC. The chain carries TRBV6-4 and TRBJ2-4, with 7 bases identical to TRBD2. This CDR3 has 15 residues. The V gene end was trimmed by 3 bases and the J gene end by 9 bases; junction bases not matched to a gene: 11. CDR1 is MRHNA, CDR2 SNTAGT, per germline.

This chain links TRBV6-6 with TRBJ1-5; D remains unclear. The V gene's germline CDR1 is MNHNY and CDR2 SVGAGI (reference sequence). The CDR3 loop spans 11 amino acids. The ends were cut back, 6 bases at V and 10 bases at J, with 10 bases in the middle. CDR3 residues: CASSPGNPQHF. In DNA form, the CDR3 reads TGTGCCAGCAGCCCGGGGAATCCCCAGCATTTT.

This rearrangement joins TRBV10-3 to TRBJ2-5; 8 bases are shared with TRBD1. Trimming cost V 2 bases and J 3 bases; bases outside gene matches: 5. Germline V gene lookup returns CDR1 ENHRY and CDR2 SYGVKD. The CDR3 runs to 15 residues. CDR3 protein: CAISEPRQGKETQYF. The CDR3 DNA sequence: TGTGCCATCAGTGAGCCCCGACAGGGGAAAGAGACCCAGTACTTC.

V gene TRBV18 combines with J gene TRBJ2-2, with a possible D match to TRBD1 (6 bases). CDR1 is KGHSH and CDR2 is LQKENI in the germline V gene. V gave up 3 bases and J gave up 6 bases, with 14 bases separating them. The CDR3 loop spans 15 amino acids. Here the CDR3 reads CASSPNQQGSGELFF. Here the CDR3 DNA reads TGTGCCAGCTCACCGAACCAACAGGGATCCGGGGAGCTGTTTTTT. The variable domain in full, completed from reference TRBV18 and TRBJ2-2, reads NAGVMQNPRHLVRRRGQEARLRCSPMKGHSHVYWYRQLPEEGLKFMVYLQKENIIDESGMPKERFSAEFPKEGPSILRIQQVVRGDSAAYFCASSPNQQGSGELFFGEGSRLTVL.

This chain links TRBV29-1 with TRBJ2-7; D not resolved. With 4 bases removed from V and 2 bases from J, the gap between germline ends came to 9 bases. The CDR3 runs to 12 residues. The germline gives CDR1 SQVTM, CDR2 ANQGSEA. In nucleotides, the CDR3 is TGCAGCGTTGTAAATGAGGCCTACGAGCAGTACTTC. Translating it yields CSVVNEAYEQYF.

The CDR3 region is CSAGDRYEQYV. For the CDR3, the DNA is TGCAGTGCCGGAGACCGTTACGAGCAGTACGTC. This sequence joins TRBV29-1 and TRBJ2-7; no clear D gene. The length of the CDR3 is 11 residues. The germline gives CDR1 SQVTM, CDR2 ANQGSEA.

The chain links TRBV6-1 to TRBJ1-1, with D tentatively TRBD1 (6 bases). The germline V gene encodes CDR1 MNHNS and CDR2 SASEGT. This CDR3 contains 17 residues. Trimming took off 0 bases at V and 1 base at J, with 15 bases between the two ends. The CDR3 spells CASSEAWTVPSNTEAFF. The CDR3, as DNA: TGTGCCAGCAGTGAAGCGTGGACAGTTCCCTCGAACACTGAAGCTTTCTTT.

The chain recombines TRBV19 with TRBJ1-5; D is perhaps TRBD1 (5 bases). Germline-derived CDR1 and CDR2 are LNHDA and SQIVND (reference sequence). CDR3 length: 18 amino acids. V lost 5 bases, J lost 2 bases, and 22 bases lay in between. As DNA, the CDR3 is TGTGCCAGTAGTCTACCCCCTTTTGGTATAGGGGGCAATCAGCCCCAGCATTTT. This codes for CASSLPPFGIGGNQPQHF.

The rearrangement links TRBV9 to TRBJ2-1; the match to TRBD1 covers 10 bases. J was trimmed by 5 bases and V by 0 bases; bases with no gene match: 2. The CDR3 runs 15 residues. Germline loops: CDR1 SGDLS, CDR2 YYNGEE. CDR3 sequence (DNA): TGTGCCAGCAGCGTAGAGGGACAGGGGCACAATGAGCAGTTCTTC. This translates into CASSVEGQGHNEQFF.

CDR3 in amino acids: CSVEGAGAYNEQFF. CDR3 sequence (DNA): TGCAGCGTTGAAGGAGCGGGGGCGTACAATGAGCAGTTCTTC. The chain is built from TRBV29-1 and TRBJ2-1, with 8 bases lining up with TRBD2. CDR1 SQVTM and CDR2 ANQGSEA come from the germline V gene. V lost 1 base to trimming and J lost 4 bases; unmatched junction nucleotides: 3. CDR3 length: 14 residues.